This T cell receptor (beta chain) was observed in a study of regulatory T cells in long-lasting Graves disease. The time point denotes: persistent/refractory GD, antithyroid drugs over 5 years with positive TRAb. Researchers made the TCR library from RNA that was extracted from PBMCs. Trimming left V 3 bases short and J 1 base short, with 12 bases between. From germline, CDR1 is LNHDA and CDR2 SQIVND (reference sequence). This CDR3 has 15 amino acids. Arm-PCR of CDR3 regions with iRepertoire HTBI primers generated TCR beta libraries. One entry per CDR3 protein, called by TCRdb with MiXCR from the multiplex PCR reads. This table holds over 300,000 distinct CDR3 sequences, around a fifth found once. At least ten counts were recorded for this clonotype.

The material was peripheral blood mononuclear cells (PBMCs), obtained when the disease was refractory, from a patient treated with antithyroid drugs. This chain connects TRBV19 to TRBJ1-2; D is undetermined. This TCR was sampled from a female donor with Graves disease. The DNA of the CDR3 is TGTGCCAGTAGTATGCAAAGGAGTCTTAACTATGGCTACACCTTC. It is translated as CASSMQRSLNYGYTF.